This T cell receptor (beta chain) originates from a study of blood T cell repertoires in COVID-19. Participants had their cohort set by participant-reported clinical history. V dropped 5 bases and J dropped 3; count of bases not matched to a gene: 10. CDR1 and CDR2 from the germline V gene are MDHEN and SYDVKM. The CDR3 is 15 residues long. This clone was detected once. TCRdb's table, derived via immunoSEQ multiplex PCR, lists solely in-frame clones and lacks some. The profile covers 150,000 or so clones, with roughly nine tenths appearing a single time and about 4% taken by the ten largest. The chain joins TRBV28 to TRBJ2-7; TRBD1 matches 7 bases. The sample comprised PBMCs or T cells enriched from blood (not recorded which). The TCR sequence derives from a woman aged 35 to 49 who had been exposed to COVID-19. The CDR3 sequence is CASSHQGQLFYEQYF. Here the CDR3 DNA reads TGTGCCAGCAGTCACCAGGGACAGCTATTCTACGAGCAGTACTTC.